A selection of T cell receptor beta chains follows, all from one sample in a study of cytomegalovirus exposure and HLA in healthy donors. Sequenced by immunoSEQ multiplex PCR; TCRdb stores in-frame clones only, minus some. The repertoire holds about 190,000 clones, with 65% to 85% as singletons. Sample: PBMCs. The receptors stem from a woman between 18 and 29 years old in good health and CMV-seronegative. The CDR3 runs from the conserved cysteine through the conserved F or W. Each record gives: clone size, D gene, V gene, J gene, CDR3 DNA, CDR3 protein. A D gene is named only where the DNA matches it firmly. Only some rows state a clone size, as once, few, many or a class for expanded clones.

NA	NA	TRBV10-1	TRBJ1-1	TGCGCCAGCGCCTCCGGAGGGGAGGGCACTGAAGCTTTCTTT	CASASGGEGTEAFF
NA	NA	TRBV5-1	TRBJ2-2	TGCGCCAGCAGCTTGGCACTAGACACCGGGGAGCTGTTTTTT	CASSLALDTGELFF
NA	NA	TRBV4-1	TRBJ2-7	TGCGCCAGCAGCCAACATGACAGGCAATTCTCCTACGAGCAGTACTTC	CASSQHDRQFSYEQYF
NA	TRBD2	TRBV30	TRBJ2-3	TGTGCCTGGAGTGTACTAGCGCTCACAGATACGCAGTATTTT	CAWSVLALTDTQYF
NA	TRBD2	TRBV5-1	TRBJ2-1	TGCGCCAGCAGCCCATCCGGGACTAGCGGTTACAATGAGCAGTTCTTC	CASSPSGTSGYNEQFF
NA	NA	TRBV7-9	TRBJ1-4	TGTGCCAGCAGCTCCAAGGGAGGCAATGAAAAACTGTTTTTT	CASSSKGGNEKLFF
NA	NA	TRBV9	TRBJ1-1	TGTGCCAGCAGCCCCCAGGGATCGAACACTGAAGCTTTCTTT	CASSPQGSNTEAFF
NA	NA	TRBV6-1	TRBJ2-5	TGTGCCAGCAGTCAAGGGGGGCTCCAAGAGACCCAGTACTTC	CASSQGGLQETQYF
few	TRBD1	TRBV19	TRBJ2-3	TGTGCCAGTCGGACAGGGGGTGACGCACTAGATACGCAGTATTTT	CASRTGGDALDTQYF
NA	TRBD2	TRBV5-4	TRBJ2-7	TGTGCCAGCAGCCGAGGGACTAGCGGGAGTATAAGGACCTACGAGCAGTACTTC	CASSRGTSGSIRTYEQYF
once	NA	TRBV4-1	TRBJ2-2	TGCGCCAGCAGCCAACAGGGGACGGGCACCGGGGAGCTGTTTTTT	CASSQQGTGTGELFF
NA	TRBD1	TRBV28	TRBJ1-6	TGTGCCAGCCGACAGGGGAGCTCCTATAATTCACCCCTCCACTTT	CASRQGSSYNSPLHF
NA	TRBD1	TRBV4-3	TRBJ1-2	TGCGCCAGCAGCCCGGGGGGACAGGATCTAGGTCCCTATGGCTACACCTTC	CASSPGGQDLGPYGYTF
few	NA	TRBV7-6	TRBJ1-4	TGTGCCAGCAGCTTACAGATAACTAATGAAAAACTGTTTTTT	CASSLQITNEKLFF
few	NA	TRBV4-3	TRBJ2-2	TGCGCCAGCAGCCAAGTTATCACCGGGGAGCTGTTTTTT	CASSQVITGELFF
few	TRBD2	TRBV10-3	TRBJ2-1	TGTGCCATCAGTGAAAGCGGGGGGTTACACAATGAGCAGTTCTTC	CAISESGGLHNEQFF
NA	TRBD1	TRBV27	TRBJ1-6	TGTGCCAGCAGTTTATATTCAGGGACAGGGCGAAGCTCCTATAATTCACCCCTCCACTTT	CASSLYSGTGRSSYNSPLHF
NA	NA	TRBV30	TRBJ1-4	TGTGCCTGCAAGTGGGCGTTTGAAAAACTGTTTTTT	CACKWAFEKLFF
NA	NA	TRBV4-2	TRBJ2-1	TGTGCCAGCAGCCATACGGGGGACTACAATGAGCAGTTCTTC	CASSHTGDYNEQFF
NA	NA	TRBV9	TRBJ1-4	TGTGCCAGCAGCGTAGGAATTGGCGGGGAACTGTTTTTT	CASSVGIGGELFF
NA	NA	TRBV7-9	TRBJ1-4	TGTGCCAGCAGCCGGCAGGGGACTAATGAAAAACTGTTTTTT	CASSRQGTNEKLFF
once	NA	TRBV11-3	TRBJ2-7	TGTGCCAGCAGCTTAGATCGGGGTCGGCGGTACTACGAGCAGTACTTC	CASSLDRGRRYYEQYF
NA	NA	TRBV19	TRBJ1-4	TGTGCCAGTAGTCCAGGGTTGGGTAATGAAAAACTGTTTTTT	CASSPGLGNEKLFF
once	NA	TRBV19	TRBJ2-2	TGTGCCAGTAGTATTGTCAGGGGCGACGGGGAGCTGTTTTTT	CASSIVRGDGELFF
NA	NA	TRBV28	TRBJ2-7	TGTGCCAGCCTCCCGAGGCCCCTCTCCTACGAGCAGTACTTC	CASLPRPLSYEQYF
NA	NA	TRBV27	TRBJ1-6	TGTGCCAGCACCTTCGGGGGGATAGGTCATAATTCACCCCTCCACTTT	CASTFGGIGHNSPLHF
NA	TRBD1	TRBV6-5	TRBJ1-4	TGTGCCAGCAAACTGGGACAGATTAATGAAAAACTGTTTTTT	CASKLGQINEKLFF
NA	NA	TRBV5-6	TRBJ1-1	TGTGCCAGCAGCTTGAGCCAGGCGATGAACACTGAAGCTTTCTTT	CASSLSQAMNTEAFF
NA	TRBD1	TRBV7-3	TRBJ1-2	TGTGCCAGCAGTTTCGACAGGGCGGCTGGCTACACCTTC	CASSFDRAAGYTF
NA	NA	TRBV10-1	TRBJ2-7	TGCGCCAGCAGTGACTCGCAGGGTCGCGGATACGAGCAGTACTTC	CASSDSQGRGYEQYF